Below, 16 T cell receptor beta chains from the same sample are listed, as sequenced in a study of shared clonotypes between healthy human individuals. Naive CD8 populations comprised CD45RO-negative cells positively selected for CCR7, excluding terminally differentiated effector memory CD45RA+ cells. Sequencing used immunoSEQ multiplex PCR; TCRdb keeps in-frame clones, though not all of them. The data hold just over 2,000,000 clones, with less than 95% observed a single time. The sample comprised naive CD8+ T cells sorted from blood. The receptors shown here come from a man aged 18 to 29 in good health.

For the CDR3, the DNA is TGTGCCAGCAGCGAGGACAGGATCACCTTC. It encodes CASSEDRITF. The gene calls are TRBV9 and TRBJ1-2; 7 bases are a match to TRBD1. Germline V gene data show CDR1 as SGDLS and CDR2 as YYNGEE. The V and J ends lost 3 bases and 13 bases, in that order; junction bases with no gene match: 3. The CDR3 consists of 10 residues.

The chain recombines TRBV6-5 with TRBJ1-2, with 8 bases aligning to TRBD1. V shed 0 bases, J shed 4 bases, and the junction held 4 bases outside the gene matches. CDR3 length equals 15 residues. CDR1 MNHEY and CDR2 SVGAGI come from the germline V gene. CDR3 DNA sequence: TGTGCCAGCAGTTACTCAGCGACAGGGGTCTATGGCTACACCTTC. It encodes CASSYSATGVYGYTF.

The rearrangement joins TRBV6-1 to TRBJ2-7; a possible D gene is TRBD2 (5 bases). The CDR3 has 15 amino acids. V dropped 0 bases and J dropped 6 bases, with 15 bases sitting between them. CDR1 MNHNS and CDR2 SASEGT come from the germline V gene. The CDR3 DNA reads TGTGCCAGCAGTGAAGCAACGGGGATCTTCCGCGAGCAGTACTTC. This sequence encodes CASSEATGIFREQYF.

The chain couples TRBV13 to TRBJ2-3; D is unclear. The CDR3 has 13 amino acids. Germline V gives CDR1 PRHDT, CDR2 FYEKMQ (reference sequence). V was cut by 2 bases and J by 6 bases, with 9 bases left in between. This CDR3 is CASSLRDRDTQYF. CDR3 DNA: TGTGCCAGCAGCTTAAGGGATAGGGATACGCAGTATTTT. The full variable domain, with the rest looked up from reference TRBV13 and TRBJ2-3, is AAGVIQSPRHLIKEKRETATLKCYPIPRHDTVYWYQQGPGQDPQFLISFYEKMQSDKGSIPDRFSAQQFSDYHSELNMSSLELGDSALYFCASSLRDRDTQYFGPGTRLTVL.

The CDR3 protein is CASSLEGGTYEQYF. For the CDR3, the DNA is TGTGCCAGCAGCTTAGAGGGGGGTACCTACGAGCAGTACTTC. The gene calls are TRBV13 and TRBJ2-7, with D perhaps TRBD1 or TRBD2 (6 bases each). The germline V and J ends were trimmed by 1 base and 2 bases, with 9 bases remaining between them. Germline V gene data show CDR1 as PRHDT and CDR2 as FYEKMQ (reference sequence). The CDR3 is made up of 14 amino acids.

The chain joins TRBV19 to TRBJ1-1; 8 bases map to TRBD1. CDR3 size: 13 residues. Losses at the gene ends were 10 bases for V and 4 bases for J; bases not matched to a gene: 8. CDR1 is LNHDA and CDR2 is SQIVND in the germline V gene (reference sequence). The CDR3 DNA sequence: TGTGCCACCGACTACAGGGGGAGCACTGAAGCTTTCTTT. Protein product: CATDYRGSTEAFF.

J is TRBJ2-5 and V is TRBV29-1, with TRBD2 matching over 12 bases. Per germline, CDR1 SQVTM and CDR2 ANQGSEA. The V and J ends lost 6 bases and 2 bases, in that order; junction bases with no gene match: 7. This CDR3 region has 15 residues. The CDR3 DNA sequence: TGCAGCGTAGAACTAGCGGGGGGAAAACAAGAGACCCAGTACTTC. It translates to CSVELAGGKQETQYF.

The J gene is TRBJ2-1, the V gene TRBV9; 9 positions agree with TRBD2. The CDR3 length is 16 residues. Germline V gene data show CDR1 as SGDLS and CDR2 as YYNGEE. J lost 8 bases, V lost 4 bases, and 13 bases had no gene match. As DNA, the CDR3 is TGTGCCAGCAGCCCCTGGGGTGCAGCGGGAGGCTATGAGCAGTTCTTC. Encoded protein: CASSPWGAAGGYEQFF.

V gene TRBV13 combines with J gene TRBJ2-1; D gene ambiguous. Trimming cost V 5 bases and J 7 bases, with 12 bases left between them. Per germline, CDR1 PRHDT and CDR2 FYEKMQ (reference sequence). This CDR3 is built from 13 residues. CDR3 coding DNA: TGTGCCAGCAGCCCGTCCCCGTCTAATGAGCAGTTCTTC. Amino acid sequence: CASSPSPSNEQFF.

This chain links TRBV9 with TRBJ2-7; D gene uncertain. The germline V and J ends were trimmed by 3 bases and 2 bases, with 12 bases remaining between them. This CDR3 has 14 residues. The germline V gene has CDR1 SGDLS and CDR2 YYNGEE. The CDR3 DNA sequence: TGTGCCAGCAGCGCCGACACCAACCCCTACGAGCAGTACTTC. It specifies CASSADTNPYEQYF. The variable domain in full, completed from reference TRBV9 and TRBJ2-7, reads DSGVTQTPKHLITATGQRVTLRCSPRSGDLSVYWYQQSLDQGLQFLIQYYNGEERAKGNILERFSAQQFPDLHSELNLSSLELGDSALYFCASSADTNPYEQYFGPGTRLTVT.

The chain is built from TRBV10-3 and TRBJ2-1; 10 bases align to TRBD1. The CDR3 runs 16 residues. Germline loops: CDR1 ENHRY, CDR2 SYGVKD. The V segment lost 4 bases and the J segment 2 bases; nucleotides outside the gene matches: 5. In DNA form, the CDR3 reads TGTGCCATCAGTGGGTCGGACAGGGGGGCCTACAATGAGCAGTTCTTC. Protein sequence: CAISGSDRGAYNEQFF.

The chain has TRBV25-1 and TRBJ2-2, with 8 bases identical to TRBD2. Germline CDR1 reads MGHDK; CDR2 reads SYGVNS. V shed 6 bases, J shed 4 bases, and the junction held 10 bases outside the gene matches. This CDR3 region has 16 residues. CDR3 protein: CASRDYGGGSTGELFF. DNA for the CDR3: TGTGCCAGCAGAGACTATGGCGGGGGGAGCACCGGGGAGCTGTTTTTT.

The CDR3 loop reads CASIEGPRTNEKLFF. Written as DNA, the CDR3 is TGTGCCAGTATTGAGGGGCCGCGGACCAATGAAAAACTGTTTTTT. The chain uses TRBV2 and TRBJ1-4; perhaps TRBD1 as D (5 bases). Germline CDR1 is SNHLY and CDR2 is FYNNEI. There are 15 residues in the CDR3. With 9 bases removed from V and 5 bases from J, the gap between germline ends came to 19 bases.

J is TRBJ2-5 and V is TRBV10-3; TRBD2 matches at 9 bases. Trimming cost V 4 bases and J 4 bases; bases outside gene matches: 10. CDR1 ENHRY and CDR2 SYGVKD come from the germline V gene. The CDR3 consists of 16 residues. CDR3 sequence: CAISGSLAGRGETQYF. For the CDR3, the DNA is TGTGCCATCAGTGGCAGTCTAGCGGGGAGGGGAGAGACCCAGTACTTC.

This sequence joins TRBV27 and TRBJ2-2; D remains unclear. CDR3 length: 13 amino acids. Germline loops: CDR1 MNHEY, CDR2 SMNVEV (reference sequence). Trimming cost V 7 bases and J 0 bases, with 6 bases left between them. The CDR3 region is CASTSTNTGELFF. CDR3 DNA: TGTGCCAGCACTTCTACGAACACCGGGGAGCTGTTTTTT.

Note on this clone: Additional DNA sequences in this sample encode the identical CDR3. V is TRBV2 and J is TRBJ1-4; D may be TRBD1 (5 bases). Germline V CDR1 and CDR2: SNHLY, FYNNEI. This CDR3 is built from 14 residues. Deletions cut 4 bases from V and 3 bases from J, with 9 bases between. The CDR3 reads CASSAGEANEKLFF. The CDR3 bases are TGTGCCAGCAGTGCGGGGGAAGCTAATGAAAAACTGTTTTTT.